The rows below give T cell receptor beta chains drawn from one sample of a study of patients and donors after allogeneic stem cell transplantation. TCRdb independently ran MiXCR on the RT-PCR reads; one entry per CDR3 protein. The table has a few hundred thousand distinct CDR3 sequences, around an eighth seen once. Specimen: blood, either unsorted or a sorted T cell fraction (not recorded which). The receptors were gathered from a human donor who was either an allogeneic HSCT recipient or a stem cell or donor lymphocyte infusion donor (not recorded which). It is not recorded whose cells these are; they may come from a transplant donor. CDR3s include the opening cysteine and the closing phenylalanine or tryptophan. The D gene is left open where the match is weak.

TRBJ2-1 TRBV20-1 TRBD2 CSARDQSSGREQFF
TRBJ2-7 TRBV12-3/TRBV12-4 - CASTPSGGTTYEQYF
TRBJ2-3 TRBV12-3/TRBV12-4 TRBD2 CASRTSGGVLDTQYF
TRBJ2-5 TRBV20-1 - CSVTLLNSGTQYF
TRBJ2-7 TRBV10-3 - CAIRGDSYEQYF
TRBJ2-7 TRBV6-2/TRBV6-3 TRBD2 CASSLRHSGNYEQYF
TRBJ2-5 TRBV7-7 - CASSKTSMETQYF
TRBJ2-1 TRBV4-2 TRBD2 CASSPTQPGLATLGRDEQFF
TRBJ1-2 TRBV20-1 - CSARDAGVYGYTF
TRBJ2-7 TRBV12-3/TRBV12-4 TRBD1 CASSLLPGGQGLYF
TRBJ2-3 TRBV4-3 TRBD2 CASSQRAGGGKSTDTQYF
TRBJ2-3 TRBV20-1 TRBD2 CSARAPGGGPDTQYF
TRBJ2-5 TRBV7-6 - CASSLASEQTQYF
TRBJ2-1 TRBV4-2 - CASSLSADEQFF
TRBJ2-3 TRBV30 TRBD1 CAWSLGQGGTDTQYF
TRBJ1-4 TRBV2 TRBD1 CASSLFGQGRKLFF
TRBJ2-7 TRBV9 TRBD1 CASSVGGGDRVGEQYF
TRBJ2-3 TRBV20-1 - CSARVISTDTQYF
TRBJ2-1 TRBV20-1 - CSAREGGSVGNEQFF
TRBJ2-5 TRBV2 - CASNGEGRASETQYF
TRBJ2-2 TRBV20-1 - CSARGGATNTGELFF
TRBJ2-1 TRBV29-1 TRBD1 CSVALTGGNEQFF
TRBJ1-1 TRBV4-1 - CASSQDGSGTSLRRNTEAFF
TRBJ2-2 TRBV20-1 TRBD1 CSATGPGQGLVGELFF
TRBJ2-3 TRBV7-2 - CASRVLGGPDTQYF
TRBJ2-5 TRBV7-3 - CASSPTTAQETQYF
TRBJ2-7 TRBV27 - CASSLNGRGRAYEQYF
TRBJ1-5 TRBV19 - CASRLTPGGVSDQPQHF
TRBJ2-4 TRBV3-1 - CASSQNPVAKNIQYF
TRBJ2-1 TRBV11-3 TRBD2 CASRLEAGAYNEQFF
TRBJ1-6 TRBV12-3/TRBV12-4 TRBD1 CASSIGTVYNSPLHF
TRBJ2-1 TRBV6-1 TRBD2 CASSEGSQGLAGGSQFF
TRBJ2-4 TRBV10-3 TRBD1 CAISHDRENIQYF
TRBJ2-3 TRBV13 - CASSLSVNTDTQYF
TRBJ2-2 TRBV5-1 TRBD2 CASSSTTGGPYTGELFF
TRBJ2-7 TRBV24-1 TRBD2 CATSDLQVAGLAYEQYF
TRBJ2-1 TRBV6-1 - CASSPRATSSYNEQFF
TRBJ2-7 TRBV3-1 TRBD2 CASSPGLDEQYF
TRBJ2-1 TRBV12-3/TRBV12-4 TRBD2 CASTPSRGLAVNEQFF
TRBJ2-5 TRBV2 - CASSEVQETQYF
TRBJ2-1 TRBV7-2 - CASSLWAGRTYNEQFF
TRBJ1-1 TRBV4-2 - CASSRETVKLGNTEAFF
TRBJ1-6 TRBV6-1 - CASSRRLNQGTANSPLHF
TRBJ2-5 TRBV6-1 - CASSKVSTSGETQYF
TRBJ1-5 TRBV19 TRBD1 CASSDRQGAGQPQHF
TRBJ2-3 TRBV7-2 - CASSYLPDTQYF
TRBJ2-3 TRBV29-1 TRBD2 CSHRGAGTTDTQYF
TRBJ2-1 TRBV27 TRBD2 CASRDFGLAGNNEQFF
TRBJ1-1 TRBV5-1 - CASSSGPGRAEAFF
TRBJ1-6 TRBV7-3 - CASSLGKANNSPLHF
TRBJ2-2 TRBV28 TRBD2 CASSLSGTSGLELFF
TRBJ2-3 TRBV5-6 - CASSLELGAADTQYF
TRBJ1-2 TRBV9 - CASSARDTSYGYTF